This T cell receptor (beta chain) is drawn from a study of cytomegalovirus exposure and HLA in healthy donors. Germline-derived CDR1 and CDR2 are DFQATT and SNEGSKA (reference sequence). The CDR3 sequence is 11 residues long. Remarks on this clone: What it recognizes is unknown.

Amplification used 60 Vbeta primers and 13 Jbeta primers. Produced via immunoSEQ multiplex PCR; TCRdb's table is partial and in-frame only. This sample contains 150,000 or so clones. General study findings and limits: There were a few CMV-associated chains whose specificity for CMV antigens was confirmed in vitro. Previously analyzed data showed that most TCR beta V segments were productive at a frequency of about 90% or about 30%.

The chain combines TRBV20-1 with TRBJ1-1; D unclear. The clonotype originates from a woman aged 18 to 35 in good health and CMV-seronegative. The sequenced material came from PBMCs. The CDR3 spells CRSPLEDEAFF. DNA for the CDR3: TGCAGATCACCGTTAGAGGATGAAGCTTTCTTT.